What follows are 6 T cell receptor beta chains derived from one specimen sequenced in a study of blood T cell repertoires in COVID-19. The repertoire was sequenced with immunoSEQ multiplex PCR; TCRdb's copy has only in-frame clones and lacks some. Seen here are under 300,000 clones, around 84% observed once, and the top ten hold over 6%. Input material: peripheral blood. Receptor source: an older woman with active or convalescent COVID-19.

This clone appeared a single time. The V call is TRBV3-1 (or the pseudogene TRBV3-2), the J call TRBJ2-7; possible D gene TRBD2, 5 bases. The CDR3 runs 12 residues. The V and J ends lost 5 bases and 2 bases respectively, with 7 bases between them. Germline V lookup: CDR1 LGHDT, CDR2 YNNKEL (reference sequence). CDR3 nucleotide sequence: TGTGCCAGCAGCGAGGGCGCCTACGAGCAGTACTTC. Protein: CASSEGAYEQYF.

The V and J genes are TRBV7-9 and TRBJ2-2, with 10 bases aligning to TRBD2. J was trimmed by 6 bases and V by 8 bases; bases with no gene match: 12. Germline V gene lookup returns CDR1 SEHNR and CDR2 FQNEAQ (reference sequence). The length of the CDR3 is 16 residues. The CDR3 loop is CASGPRGLAGAGELFF. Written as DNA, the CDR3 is TGTGCCAGCGGCCCAAGGGGGCTAGCGGGGGCCGGGGAGCTGTTTTTT.

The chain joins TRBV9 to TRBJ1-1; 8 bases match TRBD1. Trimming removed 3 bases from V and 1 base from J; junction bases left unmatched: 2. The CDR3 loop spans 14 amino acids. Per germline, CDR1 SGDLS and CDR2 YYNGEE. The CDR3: CASSAGGGNTEAFF. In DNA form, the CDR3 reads TGTGCCAGCAGCGCAGGGGGCGGGAACACTGAAGCTTTCTTT.

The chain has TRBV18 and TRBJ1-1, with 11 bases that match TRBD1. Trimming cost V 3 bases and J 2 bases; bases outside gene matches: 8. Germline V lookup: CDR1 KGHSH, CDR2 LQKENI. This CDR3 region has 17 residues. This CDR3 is CASSPTGTGGRNTEAFF. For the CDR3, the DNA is TGTGCCAGCTCACCGACCGGGACAGGGGGTCGAAACACTGAAGCTTTCTTT.

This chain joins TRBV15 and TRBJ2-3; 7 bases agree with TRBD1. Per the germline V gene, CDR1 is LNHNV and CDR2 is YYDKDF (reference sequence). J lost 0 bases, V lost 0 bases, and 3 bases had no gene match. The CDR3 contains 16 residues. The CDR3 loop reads CATSRDRGLSTDTQYF. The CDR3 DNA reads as TGTGCCACCAGCAGAGATAGGGGGCTTAGCACAGATACGCAGTATTTT.

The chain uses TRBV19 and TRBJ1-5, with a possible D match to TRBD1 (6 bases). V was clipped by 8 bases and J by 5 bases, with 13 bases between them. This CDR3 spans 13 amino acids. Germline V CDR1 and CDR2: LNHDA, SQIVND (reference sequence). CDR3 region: CASGDTRDQPQHF. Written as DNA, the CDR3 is TGTGCCAGTGGGGACACGCGGGATCAGCCCCAGCATTTT.